Each of the 23 T cell receptor beta chains below was sequenced from the same sample in a study of T-cell reconstitution after alpha-beta-depleted transplantation in children. The TCRbeta library incorporated unique molecular identifiers. TCRdb passed the PCR reads through MiXCR, listing each CDR3 protein once. This repertoire shows about 580,000 distinct CDR3 sequences, more than 20% found once; its top ten account for roughly 13%. The sample was PBMCs, mostly from graft donor cells, taken 360 days after TCRalphabeta/CD19-depleted stem cell transplant. The source is a boy younger than two who had a stem cell transplant for acute myeloid leukemia, so the T cells may come from the graft donor.

The J gene is TRBJ2-6, the V gene TRBV18; possible D gene TRBD2, 6 bases. Trimming pared 3 bases from V and 2 bases from J, leaving 14 bases between. CDR1 is KGHSH and CDR2 is LQKENI in the germline V gene. CDR3 length: 17 amino acids. CDR3 sequence reads: CASSPLGGSAGANVLTF. For the CDR3, the DNA is TGTGCCAGCTCACCGCTTGGAGGGTCTGCTGGGGCCAACGTCCTGACTTTC. Filled out from reference TRBV18 and TRBJ2-6, the complete variable domain reads NAGVMQNPRHLVRRRGQEARLRCSPMKGHSHVYWYRQLPEEGLKFMVYLQKENIIDESGMPKERFSAEFPKEGPSILRIQQVVRGDSAAYFCASSPLGGSAGANVLTFGAGSRLTVL.

The V call is TRBV5-8, the J call TRBJ1-5, with D unclear. The CDR3 spans 14 residues. V was trimmed by 1 base and J by 4 bases, leaving 9 bases between them. Germline V CDR1 and CDR2: SGHTS, YDEGEE. The CDR3, as DNA: TGTGCCAGCAGCTTGTTCTCTGGGAATCAGCCCCAGCATTTT. It yields the protein CASSLFSGNQPQHF.

J is TRBJ1-4 and V is TRBV18, with D tentatively TRBD1 (6 bases). The ends were cut back, 0 bases at V and 8 bases at J, with 13 bases in the middle. CDR3 length: 15 residues. Per the germline V gene, CDR1 is KGHSH and CDR2 is LQKENI. CDR3 DNA sequence: TGTGCCAGCTCACCACCGGGGGGCCTTGGGGAAAAACTGTTTTTT. It yields the protein CASSPPGGLGEKLFF.

Notes on this clonotype: The CDR3 end shows no conserved phenylalanine or tryptophan, and so a read error is likely. The V gene is TRBV7-9, the J gene TRBJ1-1; TRBD1 matches 7 bases. Germline lookup yields CDR1 SEHNR and CDR2 FQNEAQ (reference sequence). The CDR3 consists of 15 residues. Losses at the gene ends were 3 bases for V and 0 bases for J; bases not matched to a gene: 4. CDR3 amino acids: CASSFGDSLNTEAFL. The DNA for the CDR3 is TGTGCCAGCAGCTTCGGGGACAGCTTGAACACTGAAGCTTTCTTA.

J is TRBJ2-2 and V is TRBV12-3 or TRBV12-4; 7 bases line up with TRBD1. J was trimmed by 5 bases and V by 3 bases; bases with no gene match: 6. CDR3 size: 15 residues. The CDR3 spells CASSFMGQKTGELFF. DNA for the CDR3: TGTGCCAGCAGTTTCATGGGACAGAAGACCGGGGAGCTGTTTTTT.

This clonotype was observed many times. The V call is TRBV20-1, the J call TRBJ1-1, with unresolved D. CDR3 size: 13 residues. The germline V gene has CDR1 DFQATT and CDR2 SNEGSKA (reference sequence). Trimming pared 6 bases from V and 1 base from J, leaving 12 bases between. CDR3: CSASGWWNTEAFF. The DNA for the CDR3 is TGCAGTGCCTCAGGATGGTGGAACACTGAAGCTTTCTTT.

This chain joins TRBV6-5 and TRBJ2-4; the D is unclear. The germline CDR1 and CDR2 sequences are MNHEY and SVGAGI. The length of the CDR3 is 16 residues. V shed 0 bases and J shed 1 base, with 10 bases lying between them. CDR3 in amino acids: CASSYSQADAKNIQYF. The CDR3 coding sequence is TGTGCCAGCAGTTACTCCCAAGCCGATGCCAAAAACATTCAGTACTTC.

This clonotype was seen at least ten times. The rearrangement uses TRBV15 and TRBJ1-5, with D unresolved. V dropped 0 bases and J dropped 6 bases, with 12 bases sitting between them. Looked up from germline, CDR1 is LNHNV and CDR2 is YYDKDF (reference sequence). The CDR3 contains 15 residues. This CDR3 reads CATSRDPRTSQPQHF. The CDR3 nucleotides read TGTGCCACCAGCAGAGATCCCAGGACTAGTCAGCCCCAGCATTTT. Full variable domain (outside the CDR3, taken from reference TRBV15 and TRBJ1-5): DAMVIQNPRYQVTQFGKPVTLSCSQTLNHNVMYWYQQKSSQAPKLLFHYYDKDFNNEADTPDNFQSRRPNTSFCFLDIRSPGLGDTAMYLCATSRDPRTSQPQHFGDGTRLSIL.

This clonotype was recorded a few times. The chain uses TRBV20-1 and TRBJ2-1; D unclear. V lost 1 base and J 1 base, leaving 11 bases between the germline ends. The CDR3 extends over 15 amino acids. Germline V gene sequence: CDR1 DFQATT, CDR2 SNEGSKA (reference sequence). CDR3 loop: CSARGTAESYNEQFF. The DNA for the CDR3 is TGCAGTGCTAGAGGAACAGCCGAGTCCTACAATGAGCAGTTCTTC.

The chain combines TRBV7-6 with TRBJ2-3; 7 bases fit TRBD1. V lost 4 bases, J lost 2 bases, and 12 bases stayed unmatched. In germline, CDR1 is SGHVS, CDR2 FNYEAQ. The CDR3 is 17 residues long. The CDR3: CASSSLAQGLFTDTQYF. The CDR3 coding sequence is TGTGCCAGCAGCTCCTTAGCACAGGGGCTCTTCACAGATACGCAGTATTTT.

The chain links TRBV3-1 to TRBJ2-1; D perhaps matches TRBD2 (6 bases). The germline CDR1 and CDR2 sequences are LGHDT and YNNKEL (reference sequence). This CDR3 is built from 16 residues. Trimming pared 1 base from V and 4 bases from J, leaving 14 bases between. CDR3 nucleotides: TGTGCCAGCAGCCAAGTCTTCCGGGACTCATACAATGAGCAGTTCTTC. This translates into CASSQVFRDSYNEQFF.

V gene TRBV20-1 combines with J gene TRBJ1-5, with a weak D call TRBD1 (5 bases). Per the germline V gene, CDR1 is DFQATT and CDR2 is SNEGSKA (reference sequence). This CDR3 is built from 13 residues. Written as DNA, the CDR3 is TGCAGCGTTGACCGAGGGGACAATCAGCCCCAGCATTTT. Residues: CSVDRGDNQPQHF.

The chain links TRBV14 to TRBJ2-7; 9 bases align to TRBD1. Germline lookup yields CDR1 SGHDN and CDR2 FVKESK. There are 15 residues in the CDR3. V gave up 2 bases and J gave up 2 bases; unmatched junction bases: 4. CDR3 nucleotides: TGTGCCAGCAGCCAATCGGGACAGGGCACCTACGAGCAGTACTTC. Its protein product is CASSQSGQGTYEQYF.

This chain joins TRBV7-9 and TRBJ2-7, with 12 bases aligning to TRBD1. This CDR3 has 17 residues. V shed 1 base and J 3 bases; nucleotides not matched to a gene: 7. Germline V gene lookup returns CDR1 SEHNR and CDR2 FQNEAQ (reference sequence). CDR3 in DNA: TGTGCCAGCAGCTTAGTTCCGGGACAGGGGGCTTGCTACGAGCAGTACTTC. The encoded protein is CASSLVPGQGACYEQYF.

As to this clonotype: The CDR3 does not end in the conserved phenylalanine or tryptophan, so this is likely a read error. The chain employs TRBV12-3 or TRBV12-4 and TRBJ1-4; perhaps TRBD1 as D (5 bases). The CDR3 is 12 amino acids. V lost 4 bases to trimming and J lost 12 bases, with 12 bases between them. CDR3 loop: CASSSSGAELFI. The CDR3 DNA is TGTGCCAGCAGTTCCTCCGGGGCTGAACTGTTTATT.

This clonotype was picked up one time. This sequence joins TRBV29-1 and TRBJ1-2; perhaps TRBD1 as D (6 bases). Germline V gene lookup returns CDR1 SQVTM and CDR2 ANQGSEA. The CDR3 consists of 13 residues. V was cut by 3 bases and J by 6 bases, with 14 bases left in between. The CDR3 DNA reads as TGCAGCGTTGACCAGGGGCCGGGGGATGGCTACACCTTC. It is translated as CSVDQGPGDGYTF.

This clonotype was detected a few times. V and J are TRBV20-1 and TRBJ2-5; possibly TRBD2 for D (5 bases). Per germline, CDR1 DFQATT and CDR2 SNEGSKA (reference sequence). This CDR3 contains 13 residues. V lost 2 bases and J 0 bases, leaving 7 bases between the germline ends. The CDR3 region has the DNA TGCAGTGCTAGACGGGGTCACCAAGAGACCCAGTACTTC. Translating it yields CSARRGHQETQYF.

V gene TRBV6-1 combines with J gene TRBJ2-5, with TRBD2 as a possible D gene (6 bases). In germline, CDR1 is MNHNS, CDR2 SASEGT. The CDR3 consists of 13 residues. The ends were cut back, 8 bases at V and 5 bases at J, with 15 bases in the middle. CDR3 sequence (DNA): TGTGCCAGCGGAAGAACTAGCAGGGAGACCCAGTACTTC. Amino acids: CASGRTSRETQYF.

This clonotype occurred many times. The V call is TRBV28, the J call TRBJ2-3, with 7 bases that match TRBD1. Trimming cost V 3 bases and J 6 bases; bases outside gene matches: 0. The CDR3 consists of 12 residues. The germline CDR1 and CDR2 sequences are MDHEN and SYDVKM. CDR3 in amino acids: CASSLGQDTQYF. As DNA, the CDR3 is TGTGCCAGCAGTTTGGGACAGGATACGCAGTATTTT.

The gene calls are TRBV6-2 or TRBV6-3 and TRBJ2-7, with D tentatively TRBD2 (6 bases). The germline CDR1 and CDR2 sequences are MNHEY and SVGEGT. The V end was cut by 4 bases, the J end by 6 bases, with 16 bases between. The CDR3 runs to 14 residues. CDR3 residues: CASSSGFGGVEQYV. The CDR3, as DNA: TGTGCCAGCAGTTCGGGGTTCGGAGGGGTCGAGCAGTACGTC.

This clonotype was counted a few times. The V and J genes are TRBV6-4 and TRBJ2-1; TRBD2 agrees at 12 bases. CDR1 and CDR2 from the germline V gene are MRHNA and SNTAGT. CDR3 length: 15 residues. With 5 bases clipped from V and 8 bases from J, the junction kept 7 bases outside the gene matches. The CDR3 coding sequence is TGTGCCAGCAGTTTGCTAGCGGGGGGGCTCGATGAGCAGTTCTTC. Its protein is CASSLLAGGLDEQFF.

A word on this clonotype: One junction end does not reproduce the germline sequence, and a read error may be involved. V is TRBV6-5 and J is TRBJ2-1, with D tentatively TRBD2 (6 bases). The CDR3 has 11 residues. Per the germline V gene, CDR1 is MNHEY and CDR2 is SVGAGI. CDR3 coding DNA: TGTGCCAGCAGTTATGGACTACAGGTGGTCTTC. Its translation is CASSYGLQVVF.

This clonotype was recorded at least ten times. This chain uses TRBV20-1 with TRBJ2-1, with 9 nucleotides matching TRBD1. Looked up from germline, CDR1 is DFQATT and CDR2 is SNEGSKA (reference sequence). The CDR3 is 13 amino acids. The CDR3 DNA is TGCAGGGGGGAGGACAGGGGCCACAATGAGCAGTTCTTC. Translation gives CRGEDRGHNEQFF.